The clone carrying this TCR beta chain showed up just a few times. Its antigen remains unknown. The data are from a study of beta chain features in type 1 diabetes. Study-wide results and limits: Healthy donors had naive, central memory and Treg TCRB repertoires that appeared less similar than those seen among patients. All four CD4+ subsets of Type 1 diabetes patients contained TCRB CDR3s that were moderately but significantly shorter.

In total, each donor contributed a single heparinised blood draw that averaged roughly 100 mL. Germline CDR1 is MGHRA and CDR2 is YSYEKL. This CDR3 is built from 14 residues. V lost 6 bases, J lost 7 bases, and 18 bases lay in between. Every bit of the isolated RNA underwent reverse transcription, so sequencing read expressed TCRB transcripts. Assay: immunoSEQ multiplex PCR; the TCRdb copy retains only in-frame clones and omits some. Among roughly 300,000 clones listed, about a tenth were seen once. This chain connects TRBV4-1 to TRBJ2-5; the D is unclear. The sample taken for sequencing was central memory CD4+ T cells from blood. This receptor was obtained from a man between 25 and 39 years old with type 1 diabetes. Written as DNA, the CDR3 is TGCGCCAGCAGACTCACCGAAACGGGCCCGACCCAGTACTTC. It is translated as CASRLTETGPTQYF.